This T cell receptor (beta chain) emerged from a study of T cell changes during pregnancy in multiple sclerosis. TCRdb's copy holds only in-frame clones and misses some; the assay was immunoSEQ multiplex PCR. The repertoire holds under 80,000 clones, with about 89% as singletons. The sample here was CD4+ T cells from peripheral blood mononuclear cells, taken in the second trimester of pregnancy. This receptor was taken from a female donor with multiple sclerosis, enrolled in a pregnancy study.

As DNA, the CDR3 is TGTGCCATCAGTCCTTCTAGCGGAGTCCCTCACGGGGAGCTGTTTTTT. Translation: CAISPSSGVPHGELFF. The J gene is TRBJ2-2, the V gene TRBV10-3; 7 nucleotides line up with TRBD2. From germline, CDR1 is ENHRY and CDR2 SYGVKD. J lost 7 bases, V lost 5 bases, and 13 bases had no gene match. CDR3 length equals 16 residues.